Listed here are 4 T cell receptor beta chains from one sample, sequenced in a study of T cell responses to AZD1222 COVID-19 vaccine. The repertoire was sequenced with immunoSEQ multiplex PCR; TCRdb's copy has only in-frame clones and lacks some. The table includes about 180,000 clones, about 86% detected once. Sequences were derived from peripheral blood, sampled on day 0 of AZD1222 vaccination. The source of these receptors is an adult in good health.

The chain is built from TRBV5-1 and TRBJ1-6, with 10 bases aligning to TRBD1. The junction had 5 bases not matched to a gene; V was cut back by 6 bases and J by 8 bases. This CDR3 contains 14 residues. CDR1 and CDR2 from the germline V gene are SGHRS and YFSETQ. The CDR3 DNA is TGCGCCAGCACCCTGGACAGGGGGGATTCACCCCTCCACTTT. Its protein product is CASTLDRGDSPLHF.

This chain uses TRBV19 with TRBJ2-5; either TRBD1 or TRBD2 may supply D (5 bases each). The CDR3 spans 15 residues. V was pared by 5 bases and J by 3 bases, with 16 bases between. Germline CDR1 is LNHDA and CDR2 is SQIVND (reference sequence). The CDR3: CASSLPSGTEETQYF. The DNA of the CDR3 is TGTGCCAGTAGTCTCCCTTCCGGGACCGAAGAGACCCAGTACTTC.

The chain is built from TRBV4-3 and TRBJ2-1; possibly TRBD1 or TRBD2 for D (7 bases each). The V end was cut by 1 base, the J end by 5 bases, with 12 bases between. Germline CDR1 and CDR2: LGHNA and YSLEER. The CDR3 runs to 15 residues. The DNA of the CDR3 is TGCGCCAGCAGCCAAGTTGGGAGGGGGCACAATGAGCAGTTCTTC. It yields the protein CASSQVGRGHNEQFF.

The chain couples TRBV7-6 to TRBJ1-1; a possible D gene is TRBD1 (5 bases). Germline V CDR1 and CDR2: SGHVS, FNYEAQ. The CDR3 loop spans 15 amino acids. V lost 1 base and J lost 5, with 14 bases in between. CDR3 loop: CASSLVRDGATEAFF. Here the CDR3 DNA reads TGTGCCAGCAGCTTAGTACGGGACGGGGCAACTGAAGCTTTCTTT.